This TCR beta chain was sequenced in a study of post-analysis software for immune sequencing data. The CDR3 runs 15 residues. The V and J ends lost 4 bases and 7 bases, in that order; junction bases with no gene match: 8. Germline V gene lookup returns CDR1 SGHRS and CDR2 YFSETQ. The library was made from cDNA and included unique molecular identifiers. Out of roughly 0.85 to 10 million T cells, hundreds of thousands of cDNA molecules were generated. TCRdb itself ran the PCR reads through MiXCR, one entry per CDR3 protein. The sample records about 800,000 distinct CDR3 sequences, roughly 27% being singletons. This clonotype was observed many times. What it binds is unknown. Study-wide points: Elevated frequency relative to controls characterized roughly five TRBV segments in patients, TRBV5-6, TRBV5-1 and TRBV20-1 among them.

This sequence originates from a girl aged 5-17 years with multiple sclerosis. This rearrangement joins TRBV5-1 to TRBJ2-4; 10 bases line up with TRBD2. Material: blood. The CDR3 loop reads CASSSGGAGANIQYF. The CDR3 nucleotides are TGCGCCAGCAGCAGCGGGGGGGCCGGGGCGAACATTCAGTACTTC.